Sequencing of this TCR beta chain was carried out in a study of T cell responses to AZD1222 COVID-19 vaccine. The CDR3 extends over 12 amino acids. The ends lost 9 bases at V and 5 bases at J; junction bases unmatched: 4. The germline V gene has CDR1 MNHEY and CDR2 SVGAGI. Assay: immunoSEQ multiplex PCR; the TCRdb copy retains only in-frame clones and omits some. Of under 150,000 clones detected, approximately 90% appear once; the ten largest clones hold 1.6%. The gene calls are TRBV6-5 and TRBJ2-5; TRBD2 matches at 9 bases. The specimen comprised peripheral blood, sampled 28 days after the second AZD1222 dose. This clonotype was sampled from an adult who received the AZD1222 COVID-19 vaccine. CDR3 sequence reads: CASLTSGETQYF. The CDR3 DNA sequence: TGTGCCAGTCTCACTAGCGGGGAGACCCAGTACTTC.